This T cell receptor beta chain was observed in a study of cytomegalovirus exposure and HLA in healthy donors. 13 Jbeta primers and 60 Vbeta primers were used for the PCR. Profiling relied on immunoSEQ multiplex PCR, and the TCRdb table lists in-frame clones only, not all of them. The sample yields about 92,000 clones, about 67% seen once. The sample holds one count of this clone. Its cognate antigen is unknown. The study, taken as a whole, reports: Later analysis demonstrated an association between a missense DCLRE1C variant and TCR beta V- and J-gene trimming.

Trimming took 5 bases from V and 6 from J; bases not matched to a gene: 6. CDR1 is SGHAT and CDR2 is FQNNGV in the germline V gene. The CDR3 has 13 residues. Though nominally healthy at sampling, donors likely had unrecorded immune exposures. The sequencing sample was made of PBMCs. The chain is built from TRBV11-2 and TRBJ1-1; 7 positions agree with TRBD1. This TCR came from a woman aged 18-29 years in good health and CMV-seropositive. The CDR3 region has the DNA TGTGCCAGCAGCGAGGGGGCAGGGGCTGAAGCTTTCTTT. Amino acids: CASSEGAGAEAFF.